The 9 T cell receptor beta chains below come from one sample, sequenced in a study of T cells after posttransplantation cyclophosphamide. Assay used: immunoSEQ multiplex PCR; TCRdb lists only in-frame clones, some missing. This sample carries fewer than 35,000 clones, none of them present only once. Sequenced material: PBMCs. These receptors all stem from a woman in her thirties in good health and a related stem cell transplant donor.

The sample holds many counts of this clone. The J gene is TRBJ2-7, the V gene TRBV4-1, with 10 bases that match TRBD1. Trimming took 4 bases from V and 0 from J; bases not matched to a gene: 9. This CDR3 has 17 residues. Looked up from germline, CDR1 is MGHRA and CDR2 is YSYEKL. The CDR3 bases are TGCGCCAGCAGCCGGAGACAGGGGACAGGGGACTCCTACGAGCAGTACTTC. Translating it yields CASSRRQGTGDSYEQYF.

This clone has just a few counts. This chain's CDR3 is CASSPSSGGATDTQYF. The CDR3 DNA is TGCGCCAGCAGCCCCTCCAGCGGGGGGGCCACAGATACGCAGTATTTT. The chain carries TRBV4-3 and TRBJ2-3; 10 nucleotides agree with TRBD2. With V trimmed by 4 bases and J by 2 bases, 6 bases remained unmatched. The CDR3 extends over 16 amino acids. Germline V gene sequence: CDR1 LGHNA, CDR2 YSLEER.

The table lists this clone with many counts. This chain links TRBV7-9 with TRBJ1-6; 8 bases map to TRBD1. Germline lookup yields CDR1 SEHNR and CDR2 FQNEAQ (reference sequence). Trimming removed 5 bases from V and 6 bases from J; junction bases left unmatched: 9. This CDR3 is built from 16 residues. The CDR3 sequence is CASSQTGVWGNSPLHF. In nucleotides, the CDR3 is TGTGCCAGCAGCCAGACAGGGGTTTGGGGTAATTCACCCCTCCACTTT. Looking up the rest from reference TRBV7-9 and TRBJ1-6 gives the full variable domain: DTGVSQNPRHKITKRGQNVTFRCDPISEHNRLYWYRQTLGQGPEFLTYFQNEAQLEKSRLLSDRFSAERPKGSFSTLEIQRTEQGDSAMYLCASSQTGVWGNSPLHFGNGTRLTVT.

The V and J genes are TRBV29-1 and TRBJ2-3; possible D gene TRBD1, 5 bases. The CDR3 is 12 residues long. V dropped 8 bases and J dropped 3 bases, with 12 bases sitting between them. CDR1 is SQVTM and CDR2 is ANQGSEA in the germline V gene. The CDR3 nucleotides are TGCAGCATGGCTGGGGCAACAGATACGCAGTATTTT. It encodes CSMAGATDTQYF.

This clone was observed many times. The V and J genes are TRBV7-3 and TRBJ2-1, with TRBD2 matching 7 bases. Trimming took 4 bases from V and 8 from J; bases not matched to a gene: 11. Germline values: CDR1 SGHTA, CDR2 FQGTGA. This CDR3 region has 15 residues. The CDR3 loop reads CASSSGLRGVDEQFF. CDR3 DNA sequence: TGTGCCAGCAGCTCGGGACTACGGGGGGTCGATGAGCAGTTCTTC.

This clone has ten or more counts. The rearrangement uses TRBV19 and TRBJ1-1, with D perhaps TRBD1 (5 bases). V was cut by 5 bases and J by 9 bases, with 13 bases left in between. The CDR3 sequence is 12 residues long. Per germline, CDR1 LNHDA and CDR2 SQIVND (reference sequence). The CDR3 nucleotides are TGTGCCAGTAGTTCTCAGGGCTTTCAAGCTTTCTTT. This gives the protein CASSSQGFQAFF.

This chain joins TRBV29-1 and TRBJ2-7, with TRBD1 as a possible D gene (5 bases). CDR1 is SQVTM, CDR2 ANQGSEA, per germline. This CDR3 has 11 amino acids. Trimming stripped 7 bases from V and 5 bases from J, with 12 bases between. CDR3: CSGQGFDEQYF. In DNA, the CDR3 is TGCAGCGGGCAGGGTTTCGACGAGCAGTACTTC.

This clone has at least ten counts. The chain couples TRBV12-3 or TRBV12-4 to TRBJ2-3; 11 bases match TRBD2. The CDR3 covers 15 residues. V was clipped by 6 bases and J by 4 bases; unmatched bases: 6. Here the CDR3 reads CASSRGLAEADTQYF. Here the CDR3 DNA reads TGTGCCAGCAGCCGGGGACTAGCGGAAGCAGATACGCAGTATTTT.

This clone was seen many times. The V gene is TRBV12-3 or TRBV12-4, the J gene TRBJ1-1; 10 nucleotides line up with TRBD1. The V gene end was trimmed by 4 bases and the J gene end by 0 bases; junction bases not matched to a gene: 5. The CDR3 runs 16 residues. CDR3 in amino acids: CASSSRTGGLNTEAFF. In nucleotides, the CDR3 is TGTGCCAGCAGTTCCCGGACAGGGGGATTGAACACTGAAGCTTTCTTT.